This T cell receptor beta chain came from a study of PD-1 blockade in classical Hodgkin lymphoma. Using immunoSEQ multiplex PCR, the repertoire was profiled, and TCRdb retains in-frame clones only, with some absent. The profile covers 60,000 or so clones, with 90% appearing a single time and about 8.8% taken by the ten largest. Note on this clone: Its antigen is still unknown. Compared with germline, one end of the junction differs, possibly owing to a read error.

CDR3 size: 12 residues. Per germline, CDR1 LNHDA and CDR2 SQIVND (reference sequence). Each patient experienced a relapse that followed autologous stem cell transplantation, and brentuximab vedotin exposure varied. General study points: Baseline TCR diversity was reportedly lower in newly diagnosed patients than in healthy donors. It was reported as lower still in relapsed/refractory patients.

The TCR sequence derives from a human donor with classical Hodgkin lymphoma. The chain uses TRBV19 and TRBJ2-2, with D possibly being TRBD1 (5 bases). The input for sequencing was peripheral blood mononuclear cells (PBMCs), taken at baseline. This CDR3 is CASKGNSGELFF. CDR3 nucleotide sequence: TGTGCCTCCAAGGGGAACTCCGGGGAGCTGTTTTTT.